These T cell receptor beta chains were read from a single sample in a study of control samples from healthy donors and cancer patients. Sequenced by immunoSEQ multiplex PCR; TCRdb stores in-frame clones only, minus some. The sample holds 60,000 to 100,000 clones, about 89% seen once. Sequences were obtained from blood. Receptors were obtained from a man in his forties or fifties in good health. Each CDR3 is given with its conserved first and last residue. The D gene is left open where the match is weak. Clone size is shown for a subset of rows, as once, few, many or a class of expanded clone.

>-|-|TRBJ1-5|TRBV30
TGTGCCTGGAGTGGAGATAGCAATCAGCCCCAGCATTTT
CAWSGDSNQPQHF
>-|TRBD2|TRBJ2-3|TRBV5-1
TGCGCCAGCAGCTTGGCCATAGCGGGTAGCACAGATACGCAGTATTTT
CASSLAIAGSTDTQYF
>-|-|TRBJ2-7|TRBV19
TGTGCCAGTAGTATATCTGCTAACCAATACGAGCAGTACTTC
CASSISANQYEQYF
>-|-|TRBJ1-1|TRBV5-1
TGCGCCAGCAGCTTGAGGTCGGGGGGCACGAACACTGAAGCTTTCTTT
CASSLRSGGTNTEAFF
>-|TRBD2|TRBJ2-5|TRBV7-6
TGTGCCAGCAGCTTAGCCGGGACTAGCGGGGGGACCCAGTACTTC
CASSLAGTSGGTQYF
>-|-|TRBJ2-1|TRBV7-2
TGTGCCAGCAGCTTAGCGTCAGGGCTCTACAATGAGCAGTTCTTC
CASSLASGLYNEQFF
>-|-|TRBJ2-5|TRBV14
TGTGCCAGCAGCCAAGGGACCAGGGTTGAGACCCAGTACTTC
CASSQGTRVETQYF
>few|-|TRBJ2-3|TRBV7-6
TGTGCCAGCAGTAGGGGGGGTACCGGCACAGATACGCAGTATTTT
CASSRGGTGTDTQYF
>-|-|TRBJ2-3|TRBV5-6
TGTGCCAGCTCTCGTCCAGCAGATACGCAGTATTTT
CASSRPADTQYF
>once|TRBD1|TRBJ1-2|TRBV10-3
TGTGCCATCAGTGATTTACAGGGGACAGATGGCTACACCTTC
CAISDLQGTDGYTF
>-|-|TRBJ1-3|TRBV21-1
TGTGCCAGCAGCAAAGATGACGATTCCATGGAAGGAAACACCATATATTTT
CASSKDDDSMEGNTIYF
>-|-|TRBJ1-2|TRBV30
TGTGCCTGGAGTGAGGGACTTGGAAGTGGCTACACCTTC
CAWSEGLGSGYTF
>-|-|TRBJ1-2|TRBV18
TGTGCCAGCTCACCAGGGCAGGCCTATGGCTACACCTTC
CASSPGQAYGYTF
>once|-|TRBJ2-1|TRBV3-1/TRBV3-2
TGTGCCAGCAGCCAAGGGTGGGACGGGTACAATGAGCAGTTCTTC
CASSQGWDGYNEQFF
>-|-|TRBJ2-5|TRBV19
TGTGCCAGTAGTATTCGGGGGGAGACCCAGTACTTC
CASSIRGETQYF
>-|-|TRBJ1-6|TRBV15
TGTGCCACCAGCAGAGGCCAGGTCGGTTCACCCCTCCACTTT
CATSRGQVGSPLHF
>-|TRBD1|TRBJ1-1|TRBV10-3
TGTGCCATCAGGGAACAGGGGGCGAACACTGAAGCTTTCTTT
CAIREQGANTEAFF
>-|TRBD1|TRBJ1-2|TRBV7-8
TGTGCCATTCAGACAGGGACGCATGGCTACACCTTC
CAIQTGTHGYTF
>-|-|TRBJ1-1|TRBV18
TGTGCCAGCTCACCAACGGTATCCCGGGACATGGGTGAAGCTTTCTTT
CASSPTVSRDMGEAFF
>once|-|TRBJ1-4|TRBV13
TGTGCCAGCAGCTTAGCGGTCCAGGACGAAAAACTGTTTTTT
CASSLAVQDEKLFF
>-|TRBD1|TRBJ2-5|TRBV7-8
TGTGCCAGCAGCTTCGGGACAGGCCGATCCCAAGAGACCCAGTACTTC
CASSFGTGRSQETQYF
>once|-|TRBJ1-2|TRBV12-3/TRBV12-4
TGTGCCAGCAGAATGACGGACTATGGCTACACCTTC
CASRMTDYGYTF
>-|-|TRBJ2-3|TRBV7-9
TGTGCCAGCAGCCCGCGACCCACAGATACGCAGTATTTT
CASSPRPTDTQYF
>-|-|TRBJ2-2|TRBV7-9
TGTGCCAGCAGCTTAACCGGGGAGCTGTTTTTT
CASSLTGELFF
>-|-|TRBJ2-5|TRBV2
TGTGCCAGCAGCCCCCAGCGGCACCCTCAAGAGACCCAGTACTTC
CASSPQRHPQETQYF
>-|TRBD1|TRBJ2-6|TRBV2
TGTGCCAGCAGGGACAGGGGTCCCGGGGCCAACGTCCTGACTTTC
CASRDRGPGANVLTF
>-|-|TRBJ1-5|TRBV30
TGTGCCTGGAGTGTACAGTCCTGGTCTGTTGATCAGCCCCAGCATTTT
CAWSVQSWSVDQPQHF
>-|TRBD1|TRBJ2-7|TRBV7-8
TGTGCCAGCAGCTCCCGTTCTTTGACAGGGGCCTACGAGCAGTACTTC
CASSSRSLTGAYEQYF
>-|-|TRBJ2-7|TRBV4-1
TGCGCCAGCAGCCAAGATCTTTTAGGGGGGGTGACCTACGAGCAGTACTTC
CASSQDLLGGVTYEQYF
>-|TRBD1|TRBJ1-6|TRBV3-1/TRBV3-2
TGTGCCAGCAGCCCATGGGACAGGGGGCCGTGGACACCCCTCCACTTT
CASSPWDRGPWTPLHF
>-|TRBD2|TRBJ2-3|TRBV6-1
TGTGCCAGCAGTGAATTAGCGGGGGGGCCGCTAGATACGCAGTATTTT
CASSELAGGPLDTQYF
>-|-|TRBJ1-4|TRBV15
TGTGCCACCAGCTACGAGTTGGTCGGGGAAAAACTGTTTTTT
CATSYELVGEKLFF
>-|TRBD1|TRBJ2-1|TRBV12-5
TGTGCTAGTGGCCGGGGACAGGGGAGGGATGAGCAGTTCTTC
CASGRGQGRDEQFF
>-|-|TRBJ2-7|TRBV11-2
TGTGCCAGCAGGGGCCTCAGAGGGGCAGGGGGAGGTGGCGAGCAGTACTTC
CASRGLRGAGGGGEQYF
>-|-|TRBJ1-3|TRBV5-1
TGCGCCAGCAGCTCACGAAACACCATATATTTT
CASSSRNTIYF
>-|-|TRBJ2-5|TRBV6-2/TRBV6-3
TGTGCCAGCAGTTACTCGGACGTTGGGGGAGACCAAGAGACCCAGTACTTC
CASSYSDVGGDQETQYF
>once|-|TRBJ2-7|TRBV30
TGTGCCTGGACTCGAGTCTCCTACGAGCAGTACTTC
CAWTRVSYEQYF
>-|-|TRBJ1-1|TRBV10-3
TGTGCCATCAGTCAGGGGAGCAAAACTGAAGCTTTCTTT
CAISQGSKTEAFF
>-|-|TRBJ1-2|TRBV6-6
TGTGCCAGCAGTAGACAAATTAACTATGGCTACACCTTC
CASSRQINYGYTF
>-|TRBD2|TRBJ2-1|TRBV9
TGTGCCAGCAGCGTAGTCAAGCGGGGGAATTCCTACAATGAGCAGTTCTTC
CASSVVKRGNSYNEQFF
>-|-|TRBJ1-2|TRBV2
TGTGCCATACGCCTAAGTCACATGGGTGGCTACACCTTC
CAIRLSHMGGYTF
>-|-|TRBJ2-5|TRBV27
TGTGCCAGCGCAGTAATAAGCCAAGAGACCCAGTACTTC
CASAVISQETQYF
>-|-|TRBJ1-1|TRBV5-6
TGTGCCAGCAGCTTGGAACAGTACACTGAAGCTTTCTTT
CASSLEQYTEAFF
>-|-|TRBJ1-1|TRBV6-5
TGTGCCAGCAAGGCCGGGATGAACACTGAAGCTTTCTTT
CASKAGMNTEAFF
>-|-|TRBJ1-5|TRBV27
TGTGCCAGCAGTTCCCTGGGGAGGGGGGCCCGGGTAGCCCAGCATTTT
CASSSLGRGARVAQHF
>-|TRBD2|TRBJ2-7|TRBV5-1
TGCGCCAGCAGCTTCAAGCGGGGCTCCTACGAGCAGTACTTC
CASSFKRGSYEQYF
>-|-|TRBJ2-5|TRBV30
TGTGCCTGGAGACTCCGGGGGCAGATTTCAGCTCAGACCCAGTACTTC
CAWRLRGQISAQTQYF
>-|TRBD1|TRBJ1-1|TRBV19
TGTGCCAGTACCATACAGGGGATGTACACTGAAGCTTTCTTT
CASTIQGMYTEAFF
>-|-|TRBJ2-1|TRBV19
TGTGCCAGTAGTAAACGACAGGAGATATGGACCTACAATGAGCAGTTCTTC
CASSKRQEIWTYNEQFF
>-|-|TRBJ2-3|TRBV12-5
TGTGCTAGTGAAGGTAGCACAGATACGCAGTATTTT
CASEGSTDTQYF
>-|TRBD2|TRBJ2-3|TRBV7-9
TGTGCCAGCAGCGCACTAGCGGGGGGACTAGATACGCAGTATTTT
CASSALAGGLDTQYF
>-|TRBD1|TRBJ2-7|TRBV29-1
TGCAGCGTTGTTTTGATCGGGACAGGAATCTCCTACGAGCAGTACTTC
CSVVLIGTGISYEQYF
>once|TRBD1|TRBJ1-2|TRBV27
TGTGCCAGCAGTTTAGTTGCCGGGACAGGGGGCAGCTACACCTTC
CASSLVAGTGGSYTF
>-|-|TRBJ2-6|TRBV2
TGTGCCAGCAGGCGGAACAGGGTACTCTCTGGGGCCAACGTCCTGACTTTC
CASRRNRVLSGANVLTF
>-|-|TRBJ1-1|TRBV7-9
TGTGCCAGCAGCTCGTCAGGCTACACTGAAGCTTTCTTT
CASSSSGYTEAFF